This section outlines one T cell receptor beta chain sequence together with its context. There is no known antigen for this receptor. Base quality data are lacking; no much larger clone is found one base away. The data derive from a study of blood T cell repertoires in COVID-19 (TCRdb year 2020). The study in broad terms: The collaborator samples originated in the United States, Italy and Spain and spanned the acute and convalescent phases of COVID-19. The samples were drawn from two sources: the first 160 participants of the ongoing ImmuneRACE study, and 1,000 to 1,500 subjects contributed by 6 global collaborators. The repertoires were made available in a free public database intended to serve as a resource for research on the immune response to SARS-CoV-2. Deeply sampled blood TCRbeta repertoires from subjects exposed to, actively infected with, or recovered from COVID-19 were included in the dataset. The material from the prospective study consisted of cDNA or gDNA derived from T cells, B-cell-depleted T cells, or PBMCs. Where available, HLA class I and class II types were obtained from metadata supplied by the sample provider rather than from assay-based typing. A de-identified subject ID, COVID-19 status, age in years and sex were almost always included in the sample metadata.

Samples from volunteer blood donors who had recovered from COVID-19 were contributed by a second Seattle source. Whole blood was collected in K2EDTA tubes by collaborating institutions according to the institutions' own protocols. Collaborator samples were shipped for TCRbeta analysis as frozen whole blood, isolated PBMCs, or DNA extracted from either sample type. From cysteine to phenylalanine, the CDR3 is 15 amino acids long. The kept DNA is CDR3 alone, 45 bases in frame from the first base. From the germline V gene, CDR1 is SGHTA and CDR2 is FQGNSA. V loses 2 bases, J loses 1 base, and the germline ends lie 12 bases apart. General study outcomes and caveats: How much clinical and demographic metadata was included differed by source and by participant, and the metadata was provided uncurated.

TCRbeta CDR3 regions were amplified from genomic DNA by means of the immunoSEQ Assay, a bias-controlled multiplex PCR. The authors processed their data as follows. Nucleated cell counts per sample were estimated from amplification of reference gene primers within the assay. Sequence reads were collapsed and filtered to measure the absolute abundance of every unique TCRbeta CDR3 rearrangement. For each sample, productive Simpson clonality was calculated as the square root of Simpson's diversity index over productive rearrangements. This is the immuneACCESS table as TCRdb keeps it, with only in-frame sequences that have V and J called. A part of the clones is gone; compared with another copy, unresolved V genes explain less than half, and the rest is unexplained. The V and J calls and clone size were taken over from that table, and D and trimming were inferred from the DNA. A total of around 290,000 clones appear in this sample, approximately 89% of them only once. Around 7.8% of the sample lies in the top ten.

The sequence links TRBV7-2 to TRBJ2-7, with the D gene call left open. This receptor was obtained from a woman aged 45-59 years who had recovered from COVID-19. Sequenced input: peripheral blood. The CDR3 protein sequence reads: CASSLTPGFSYEQYF. The DNA reads as follows: TGTGCCAGCAGCTTAACCCCGGGTTTTTCCTACGAGCAGTACTTC.